The entry below gives a single T cell receptor beta chain sequence along with its context. This specimen comes from a study of T cell changes during pregnancy in multiple sclerosis. Per germline, CDR1 PRHDT and CDR2 FYEKMQ (reference sequence). V lost 5 bases and J lost 3, with 11 bases in between. This CDR3 is 13 amino acids long. Measured with immunoSEQ multiplex PCR; TCRdb has only the in-frame clones, and not every one. The data hold tens of thousands of clones, with about nine tenths observed a single time. The receptor comes from a female donor with multiple sclerosis, enrolled in a pregnancy study. The V call is TRBV13, the J call TRBJ2-7, with D tentatively TRBD1 (6 bases). The specimen was peripheral blood, collected in the second trimester of pregnancy. In nucleotides, the CDR3 is TGTGCCAGCAGCCAAGACAGGCTCTACGAGCAGTACTTC. Encoded protein: CASSQDRLYEQYF.